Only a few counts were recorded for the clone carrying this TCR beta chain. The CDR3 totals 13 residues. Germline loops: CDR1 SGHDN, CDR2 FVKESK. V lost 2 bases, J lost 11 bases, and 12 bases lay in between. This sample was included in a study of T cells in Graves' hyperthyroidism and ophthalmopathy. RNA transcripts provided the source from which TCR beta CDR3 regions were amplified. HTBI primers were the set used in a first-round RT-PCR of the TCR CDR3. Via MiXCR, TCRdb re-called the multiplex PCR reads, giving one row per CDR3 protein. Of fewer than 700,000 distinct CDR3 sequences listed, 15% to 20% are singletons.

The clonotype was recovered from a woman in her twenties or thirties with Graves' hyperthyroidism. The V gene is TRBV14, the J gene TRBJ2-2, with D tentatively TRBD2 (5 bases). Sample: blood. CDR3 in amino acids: CASSQYAGGELFF. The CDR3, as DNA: TGTGCCAGCAGCCAATATGCGGGCGGTGAGCTGTTTTTT.